In this sample, the clone carrying this T cell receptor (beta chain) turned up a few times. What it recognizes is unknown. A much more abundant neighbour one base away suggests this may be a read error. The data were obtained in a study of neurological immune-mediated disorders. The CDR3 runs to 14 residues. The germline V gene encodes CDR1 ENHRY and CDR2 SYGVKD. The authors produced cDNA by 5'RACE using 10-nucleotide random UMIs. TCRdb re-derived calls from the 5' RACE reads in MiXCR, one entry per CDR3 protein. The table lists about 33,000 distinct CDR3 sequences, approximately 1.5% of them singletons. Study results and caveats: Private repertoires in all groups were suggested by the absence of shared CDR3 amino acid sequences among expanded clones across subjects. Multiple sclerosis was found to have the least TCR clonal expansion, below healthy controls, and HTLV-1-associated myelopathy the most.

The TCR sequence derives from a woman in her 30s with multiple sclerosis. The chain couples TRBV10-3 to TRBJ1-5; D gene ambiguous. The DNA end lines up better with TRBJ2-3; the J call may be wrong. Sequenced: PBMCs. Here the CDR3 DNA reads TGTGCCATCAGTGAACAGAATATCAATCAGCCCCAGTATTTT. As protein: CAISEQNINQPQYF.